This T cell receptor (beta chain) was recorded in a study of identical twins. General observations from the study: The more abundant beta clonotypes in cord blood had fewer insertions, and memory repertoires did not show this.

In this sample, this clonotype turned up many times. What it binds is unknown. CDR1 is SGHTA, CDR2 FQGNSA, per germline. The length of the CDR3 is 16 residues. V dropped 5 bases and J dropped 2 bases, with 17 bases sitting between them. A single record per CDR3 protein comes from TCRdb applying MiXCR to the 5' RACE reads. The data hold under 900,000 distinct CDR3 sequences, with approximately 18% observed a single time. Separately, the same data were catalogued under a study of T cells expressing NK-cell markers.

The chain couples TRBV7-2 to TRBJ2-3; D gene unclear. The sample consisted of PBMCs. The clonotype comes from a woman aged 18-35 years in good health. CDR3 sequence reads: CASSPIGPDSTDTQYF. The CDR3 DNA sequence: TGTGCCAGCAGCCCGATTGGGCCAGATTCCACAGATACGCAGTATTTT.